The rows below give T cell receptor beta chains drawn from one sample of a study of a mutant IDH1 vaccine in newly diagnosed glioma. Libraries were prepared by immunoSEQ multiplex PCR; TCRdb keeps only in-frame clonotypes and omits some of them. The profile shows approximately 80,000 clones, 91% of them singletons. The antigens of these receptors remain unknown. The sequencing here drew on PBMCs, taken from a glioma patient whose treatment included an IDH1 peptide vaccine. These receptors originate from a woman aged 45-60 years with glioma. Both conserved end residues are part of each CDR3. Fields, in order: J gene, D gene, clone size, V gene, CDR3 DNA, CDR3 protein. D genes are given only for firm matches. Clone sizes are given selectively: once, few, many, or a class where the clone is expanded.

j_gene: TRBJ2-7
d_gene: .
abundance: .
v_gene: TRBV6-1
CDR3nt: TGTGCCAGCAGTGTTAGGGCCCCGGATCGCGAGCAGTACTTC
CDR3aa: CASSVRAPDREQYF

j_gene: TRBJ1-5
d_gene: .
abundance: .
v_gene: TRBV19
CDR3nt: TGTGCCAGTAGTATCGGTGGGGTAGCGGGTCAGCCCCAGCATTTT
CDR3aa: CASSIGGVAGQPQHF

j_gene: TRBJ1-2
d_gene: .
abundance: .
v_gene: TRBV5-4
CDR3nt: TGTGCCAGCAGCCCGGGACGGGGGCTTGACTATGGCAACACCTTC
CDR3aa: CASSPGRGLDYGNTF

j_gene: TRBJ1-1
d_gene: .
abundance: .
v_gene: TRBV21-1
CDR3nt: TGTGCCAGCGCAAAGAAGGGGAGGGGGAACACTGAAGCTTTCTTT
CDR3aa: CASAKKGRGNTEAFF

j_gene: TRBJ2-7
d_gene: .
abundance: .
v_gene: TRBV21-1
CDR3nt: TGTGCCAGCAGCATCCGGGACACCCGGGGGTTCTACGAGCAGTACTTC
CDR3aa: CASSIRDTRGFYEQYF

j_gene: TRBJ1-2
d_gene: .
abundance: .
v_gene: TRBV12-2
CDR3nt: TGTGCAAGTCGCTCAACCGGACAGGGGGCGGCTAACTATGGCTACACCTTC
CDR3aa: CASRSTGQGAANYGYTF

j_gene: TRBJ1-5
d_gene: .
abundance: few
v_gene: TRBV19
CDR3nt: TGTGCCAGTAGTATCGAAATGGCATACCGGCAGCCCCAGCATTTT
CDR3aa: CASSIEMAYRQPQHF

j_gene: TRBJ2-3
d_gene: TRBD1
abundance: .
v_gene: TRBV9
CDR3nt: TGTGCCAGCAGCGTAGGACAGGGGGGCACAGATACGCAGTATTTT
CDR3aa: CASSVGQGGTDTQYF

j_gene: TRBJ2-1
d_gene: TRBD2
abundance: .
v_gene: TRBV28
CDR3nt: TGTGCCAGCAGCACTCCGGGACTAGCGGGAGTATCGGGGGAGCAGTTCTTC
CDR3aa: CASSTPGLAGVSGEQFF

j_gene: TRBJ2-2
d_gene: .
abundance: .
v_gene: TRBV5-5
CDR3nt: TGTGCCAGCAGCTTGCGGTTGCGCTCAGCGAACACCGGGGAGCTGTTTTTT
CDR3aa: CASSLRLRSANTGELFF

j_gene: TRBJ1-1
d_gene: .
abundance: .
v_gene: TRBV6-1
CDR3nt: TGTGCCAGCAGTGAAGTCCGGAGGAACACTGAAGCTTTCTTT
CDR3aa: CASSEVRRNTEAFF

j_gene: TRBJ2-7
d_gene: TRBD2
abundance: .
v_gene: TRBV19
CDR3nt: TGTGCCAGTAGGGTAGCGGGGAGCTCCTACGAGCAGTACTTC
CDR3aa: CASRVAGSSYEQYF

j_gene: TRBJ1-3
d_gene: .
abundance: .
v_gene: TRBV4-1
CDR3nt: TGCGCCAGCAGCCAAGATGAGAGAACTGGAAACACCATATATTTT
CDR3aa: CASSQDERTGNTIYF